This is a list of T cell receptor beta chains from one sample in a study of response to subunit inactivated influenza vaccine. TCRdb used MiXCR to reprocess the RT-PCR reads, holding one entry per CDR3 protein. The sample records about 650,000 distinct CDR3 sequences, approximately 15% being singletons. The sequencing used PBMCs from blood, collected about 14 days before vaccination. Receptors were obtained from a man in his forties or fifties who received an inactivated influenza vaccine. CDR3s include the opening cysteine and the closing phenylalanine or tryptophan. Fields, in order: J gene, clone size, V gene, D gene, CDR3 protein, CDR3 DNA. A D gene is named only where the DNA matches it firmly. Rows give clone size only sometimes, using once, few, many, or a class for an expanded clone.

j_call: TRBJ2-3
clone_size: few
v_call: TRBV7-9
d_call: -
cdr3_aa: CASSPVRMTSGSDTQYF
cdr3_nt: TGTGCCAGCAGCCCCGTTAGGATGACTAGTGGATCAGATACGCAGTATTTT

j_call: TRBJ2-2
clone_size: few
v_call: TRBV4-3
d_call: -
cdr3_aa: CASSQDRGSANTGELFF
cdr3_nt: TGCGCCAGCAGCCAAGATAGAGGGTCCGCGAACACCGGGGAGCTGTTTTTT

j_call: TRBJ2-3
clone_size: many
v_call: TRBV2
d_call: -
cdr3_aa: CASSEPGGRDTQYF
cdr3_nt: TGTGCCAGCAGTGAACCCGGGGGTCGCGATACGCAGTATTTT

j_call: TRBJ2-5
clone_size: -
v_call: TRBV21-1
d_call: -
cdr3_aa: CASSKRRGEGRGGETQYF
cdr3_nt: TGTGCCAGCAGCAAAAGGCGCGGCGAGGGTAGGGGGGGGGAGACCCAGTACTTC

j_call: TRBJ2-7
clone_size: many
v_call: TRBV20-1
d_call: -
cdr3_aa: CSAMRDLALLEQYF
cdr3_nt: TGCAGTGCCATGCGGGACTTGGCCCTTTTAGAGCAGTACTTC

j_call: TRBJ1-6
clone_size: -
v_call: TRBV3-1
d_call: -
cdr3_aa: CASSQDSEGKNSPLHF
cdr3_nt: TGTGCCAGCAGCCAAGATTCAGAGGGGAAGAATTCACCCCTCCACTTT

j_call: TRBJ2-1
clone_size: few
v_call: TRBV11-2
d_call: -
cdr3_aa: CASSLDSTEQFF
cdr3_nt: TGTGCCAGCAGCTTAGATAGTACTGAGCAGTTCTTC

j_call: TRBJ2-1
clone_size: -
v_call: TRBV3-1
d_call: -
cdr3_aa: CASSLTESSYNEQFF
cdr3_nt: TGTGCCAGCAGCCTGACTGAAAGCTCCTACAATGAGCAGTTCTTC

j_call: TRBJ1-2
clone_size: many
v_call: TRBV20-1
d_call: TRBD1
cdr3_aa: CSALGQAGYYGYTF
cdr3_nt: TGCAGTGCTCTCGGACAGGCGGGGTACTATGGCTACACCTTC

j_call: TRBJ2-7
clone_size: -
v_call: TRBV27
d_call: -
cdr3_aa: CASSPGGGRAYEQYF
cdr3_nt: TGTGCCAGCAGCCCAGGGGGGGGGCGAGCTTACGAGCAGTACTTC

j_call: TRBJ2-1
clone_size: -
v_call: TRBV5-1
d_call: TRBD2
cdr3_aa: CASSYSSGATNEQFF
cdr3_nt: TGCGCCAGCAGCTACTCTAGCGGGGCGACCAATGAGCAGTTCTTC

j_call: TRBJ2-7
clone_size: -
v_call: TRBV3-1
d_call: -
cdr3_aa: CASSRTRGPSSYEQYF
cdr3_nt: TGTGCCAGCAGCCGGACGCGGGGGCCTAGCTCCTACGAGCAGTACTTC

j_call: TRBJ2-2
clone_size: -
v_call: TRBV5-5
d_call: -
cdr3_aa: CASSLFVGRMTGELFF
cdr3_nt: TGTGCCAGCAGCTTGTTTGTAGGGCGGATGACCGGGGAGCTGTTTTTT

j_call: TRBJ2-2
clone_size: -
v_call: TRBV12-3/TRBV12-4
d_call: TRBD2
cdr3_aa: CASSFLLAGATGTGELFF
cdr3_nt: TGTGCCAGCAGTTTTCTTCTAGCGGGAGCCACTGGCACCGGGGAGCTGTTTTTT

j_call: TRBJ2-2
clone_size: few
v_call: TRBV12-3/TRBV12-4
d_call: -
cdr3_aa: CASRPGPYTGELFF
cdr3_nt: TGTGCCAGCAGACCCGGGCCGTACACCGGGGAGCTGTTTTTT

j_call: TRBJ2-1
clone_size: few
v_call: TRBV11-2
d_call: TRBD2
cdr3_aa: CASSSEASGGAGSREQFF
cdr3_nt: TGTGCCAGCAGCTCTGAGGCTAGCGGGGGGGCCGGATCCCGAGAGCAGTTCTTC

j_call: TRBJ2-1
clone_size: -
v_call: TRBV7-9
d_call: TRBD1
cdr3_aa: CASSFRTGRNEQFF
cdr3_nt: TGTGCCAGCAGCTTCCGGACAGGTCGGAATGAGCAGTTCTTC

j_call: TRBJ1-4
clone_size: -
v_call: TRBV10-3
d_call: -
cdr3_aa: CAISESDLNEKLFF
cdr3_nt: TGTGCCATCAGTGAGTCTGACCTTAATGAAAAACTGTTTTTT

j_call: TRBJ1-2
clone_size: few
v_call: TRBV6-6
d_call: -
cdr3_aa: CASSEDLMAGYTF
cdr3_nt: TGTGCCAGCAGCGAAGACCTCATGGCCGGCTACACCTTC

j_call: TRBJ1-1
clone_size: many
v_call: TRBV5-1
d_call: -
cdr3_aa: CASRGETEAFF
cdr3_nt: TGCGCCAGCAGAGGTGAAACTGAAGCTTTCTTT

j_call: TRBJ2-3
clone_size: -
v_call: TRBV7-7
d_call: -
cdr3_aa: CASSETPMADTQYF
cdr3_nt: TGTGCCAGCAGCGAAACCCCAATGGCAGATACGCAGTATTTT

j_call: TRBJ2-1
clone_size: many
v_call: TRBV6-5
d_call: -
cdr3_aa: CASSYAGWGDEQFF
cdr3_nt: TGTGCCAGCAGTTACGCGGGGTGGGGTGATGAGCAGTTCTTC

j_call: TRBJ2-7
clone_size: -
v_call: TRBV7-9
d_call: TRBD1
cdr3_aa: CASSPKVTGWYEQYF
cdr3_nt: TGTGCCAGCAGCCCCAAGGTGACAGGGTGGTACGAGCAGTACTTC

j_call: TRBJ2-1
clone_size: few
v_call: TRBV5-1
d_call: -
cdr3_aa: CASSVAGGHEQFF
cdr3_nt: TGCGCCAGCTCCGTGGCAGGCGGGCATGAGCAGTTCTTC

j_call: TRBJ2-3
clone_size: many
v_call: TRBV12-3/TRBV12-4
d_call: -
cdr3_aa: CASSFTSYGTDTQYF
cdr3_nt: TGTGCCAGCAGTTTTACCAGCTACGGCACAGATACGCAGTATTTT

j_call: TRBJ2-3
clone_size: few
v_call: TRBV19
d_call: TRBD1
cdr3_aa: CASRDRGKADTQYF
cdr3_nt: TGTGCCAGCCGGGACAGGGGGAAAGCAGATACGCAGTATTTT

j_call: TRBJ2-2
clone_size: -
v_call: TRBV5-1
d_call: -
cdr3_aa: CASSLDHPNTGELFF
cdr3_nt: TGCGCCAGCAGCTTGGACCACCCGAACACCGGGGAGCTGTTTTTT

j_call: TRBJ1-5
clone_size: -
v_call: TRBV20-1
d_call: -
cdr3_aa: CSARGGRGNQPQHF
cdr3_nt: TGCAGTGCTAGAGGGGGCCGGGGCAATCAGCCCCAGCATTTT